Following are 31 T cell receptor beta chains from one sample sequenced in a study of blood T cell repertoires in COVID-19. Libraries were prepared by immunoSEQ multiplex PCR; TCRdb keeps only in-frame clonotypes and omits some of them. The repertoire includes about 290,000 clones, roughly 91% of them detected once, and around 10% sits in the top ten. Sequenced sample: peripheral blood. All receptors come from a young woman with COVID-19, enrolled during active disease.

CDR3 coding DNA: TGTGCCAGCAGCCTTGGACAGTATGGCTACACCTTC. Protein product: CASSLGQYGYTF. The rearrangement uses TRBV7-9 and TRBJ1-2; D perhaps matches TRBD1 (6 bases). Germline values: CDR1 SEHNR, CDR2 FQNEAQ (reference sequence). CDR3 length: 12 amino acids. Between the trimmed V and J ends, which lost 5 bases and 5 bases, there was a span of 9 bases.

This rearrangement joins TRBV6-5 to TRBJ1-1; D remains ambiguous. Germline V gene sequence: CDR1 MNHEY, CDR2 SVGAGI. V lost 7 bases, J lost 1 base, and 4 bases lay in between. CDR3 length equals 11 residues. The CDR3 DNA reads TGTGCCAGCACAGAGAACACTGAAGCTTTCTTT. Translated, it gives CASTENTEAFF.

The chain carries TRBV25-1 and TRBJ2-1, with 9 positions matching TRBD2. Germline V gives CDR1 MGHDK, CDR2 SYGVNS. Losses at the gene ends were 2 bases for V and 8 bases for J; bases not matched to a gene: 13. The CDR3 spans 17 residues. Written as DNA, the CDR3 is TGTGCCAGCAGTGAAATTGGCGTGGCGGGGGGGAGTTATGAGCAGTTCTTC. As protein: CASSEIGVAGGSYEQFF.

This clone was observed a single time. The rearrangement joins TRBV14 to TRBJ2-4, with a tentative D call TRBD2 (5 bases). The CDR3 has 14 residues. Between the trimmed V and J ends, which lost 1 base and 10 bases, there was a span of 14 bases. Per germline, CDR1 SGHDN and CDR2 FVKESK. In DNA form, the CDR3 reads TGTGCCAGCAGCCAAGCGGGAAGCTCACGGATTCAGTACTTC. This translates into CASSQAGSSRIQYF.

The chain has TRBV6-4 and TRBJ2-2; no clear D. Germline V CDR1 and CDR2: MRHNA, SNTAGT. Trimming removed 0 bases from V and 4 bases from J, with 3 bases in between. The CDR3 sequence is 13 residues long. CDR3 amino acids: CASSDSSTGELFF. CDR3 DNA: TGTGCCAGCAGTGACTCGAGCACCGGGGAGCTGTTTTTT.

This clone was detected only a few times. The chain uses TRBV28 and TRBJ2-7; 8 bases fit TRBD1. The CDR3 extends over 14 amino acids. Per the germline V gene, CDR1 is MDHEN and CDR2 is SYDVKM. Unmatched junction bases numbered 6, after V lost 5 bases and J lost 3 bases. DNA for the CDR3: TGTGCCAGCAGTCCAGGGGACAGGAACTACGAGCAGTACTTC. Protein product: CASSPGDRNYEQYF.

The V call is TRBV30, the J call TRBJ2-7, with D perhaps TRBD2 (6 bases). Looked up from germline, CDR1 is GTSNPN and CDR2 is SVGIG (reference sequence). Trimming stripped 2 bases from V and 7 bases from J, with 18 bases between. The CDR3 covers 14 residues. The CDR3 DNA is TGTGCCTGGAGTTTGCGAGGAGGGGCGAGGGAGCAGTACTTC. This sequence encodes CAWSLRGGAREQYF.

To note about this clone: Other DNA sequences in this specimen translate into the identical CDR3. The chain employs TRBV19 and TRBJ1-5; D is ambiguous. The germline gives CDR1 LNHDA, CDR2 SQIVND (reference sequence). Trimming removed 3 bases from V and 0 bases from J, with 9 bases in between. The CDR3 has 15 amino acids. The CDR3 is CASSMGSYSNQPQHF. The CDR3 DNA reads TGTGCCAGTAGTATGGGCAGTTATAGCAATCAGCCCCAGCATTTT.

The chain recombines TRBV19 with TRBJ1-6; D perhaps matches TRBD1 (5 bases). The V and J ends lost 8 bases and 10 bases respectively, with 18 bases between them. CDR1 LNHDA and CDR2 SQIVND come from the germline V gene (reference sequence). This CDR3 comprises 14 residues. The CDR3 here is CASREGLSDSPLHF. CDR3 DNA sequence: TGTGCCAGTCGCGAGGGACTGTCGGACTCACCCCTCCACTTT.

V is TRBV7-2 and J is TRBJ1-5; weak D call: TRBD1 (5 bases). Deletions cut 5 bases from V and 1 base from J, with 12 bases between. This CDR3 region has 15 residues. Germline V lookup: CDR1 SGHTA, CDR2 FQGNSA. Here the CDR3 DNA reads TGTGCCAGCAGCACCATGGCAGGGAGCAATCAGCCCCAGCATTTT. Amino acids: CASSTMAGSNQPQHF. Full variable domain (missing parts from reference TRBV7-2 and TRBJ1-5): GAGVSQSPSNKVTEKGKDVELRCDPISGHTALYWYRQSLGQGLEFLIYFQGNSAPDKSGLPSDRFSAERTGGSVSTLTIQRTQQEDSAVYLCASSTMAGSNQPQHFGDGTRLSIL.

The chain is built from TRBV15 and TRBJ2-1; no firm D call. The V and J ends lost 0 bases and 7 bases respectively, with 10 bases between them. Germline lookup yields CDR1 LNHNV and CDR2 YYDKDF (reference sequence). CDR3 length: 14 residues. The CDR3 sequence: CATSRDLEVNEQFF. CDR3 sequence (DNA): TGTGCCACCAGCAGAGATTTAGAAGTTAATGAGCAGTTCTTC.

The J gene is TRBJ1-1, the V gene TRBV5-1, with D maybe TRBD1 (6 bases). Germline V gene lookup returns CDR1 SGHRS and CDR2 YFSETQ. This CDR3 is 15 amino acids long. V shed 3 bases and J shed 5 bases, with 17 bases lying between them. CDR3 amino acids: CASSSEGTLVTEAFF. The CDR3 nucleotides read TGCGCCAGCAGCTCAGAGGGGACATTGGTAACTGAAGCTTTCTTT.

V and J are TRBV5-4 and TRBJ2-5; 9 positions agree with TRBD1. There are 16 residues in the CDR3. Losses at the gene ends were 6 bases for V and 4 bases for J; bases not matched to a gene: 13. Germline lookup yields CDR1 SGHNT and CDR2 YYREEE (reference sequence). DNA of the CDR3: TGTGCCAGCACCCACGGTGGGACAGGGATTCGAGAGACCCAGTACTTC. It encodes CASTHGGTGIRETQYF. The full variable domain, completed using reference TRBV5-4 and TRBJ2-5, is ETGVTQSPTHLIKTRGQQVTLRCSSQSGHNTVSWYQQALGQGPQFIFQYYREEENGRGNFPPRFSGLQFPNYSSELNVNALELDDSALYLCASTHGGTGIRETQYFGPGTRLLVL.

The rearrangement joins TRBV18 to TRBJ1-1; possibly TRBD1 for D (5 bases). The V end lost 4 bases, the J end lost 4 bases, and 19 bases lay between the germline ends. The CDR3 is made up of 16 amino acids. From germline, CDR1 is KGHSH and CDR2 LQKENI. The DNA for the CDR3 is TGTGCCAGCTCACTTTCGTCCACTGGCGGGACCACTGAAGCTTTCTTT. The encoded protein is CASSLSSTGGTTEAFF.

The chain combines TRBV5-1 with TRBJ2-7; 8 nucleotides match TRBD2. J gave up 3 bases and V 4 bases, and 9 bases lay outside the gene matches. Germline V gene sequence: CDR1 SGHRS, CDR2 YFSETQ. This CDR3 spans 15 amino acids. DNA for the CDR3: TGCGCCAGCAGCCCCCGCGGGGGGTCGAACTACGAGCAGTACTTC. This translates into CASSPRGGSNYEQYF.

V is TRBV28 and J is TRBJ2-3; 11 bases are shared with TRBD2. The junction had 13 bases not matched to a gene; V was cut back by 7 bases and J by 4 bases. This CDR3 spans 17 amino acids. CDR1 and CDR2 from the germline V gene are MDHEN and SYDVKM. The CDR3 is CASTPSLIAGGADTQYF. The CDR3 DNA is TGTGCCAGCACTCCATCCCTTATAGCGGGGGGGGCAGATACGCAGTATTTT.

This clone was recorded a few times. This chain joins TRBV7-2 and TRBJ1-5, with TRBD1 matching 8 bases. The CDR3 runs 16 residues. The V gene end was trimmed by 5 bases and the J gene end by 5 bases; junction bases not matched to a gene: 11. The germline V gene encodes CDR1 SGHTA and CDR2 FQGNSA. The CDR3 coding sequence is TGTGCCAGCAGCCCCAAGGATACAGGGGGTTATCAGCCCCAGCATTTT. It specifies CASSPKDTGGYQPQHF.

This clone appeared a single time. This chain links TRBV30 with TRBJ2-7, with 11 bases fitting TRBD1. Per germline, CDR1 GTSNPN and CDR2 SVGIG (reference sequence). The CDR3 runs to 13 residues. V trimming: 4 bases; J trimming: 3 bases; junction bases outside the gene matches: 2. As DNA, the CDR3 is TGTGCCTGGATAGGGACAGGGGGCTACGAGCAGTACTTC. This codes for CAWIGTGGYEQYF. The entire variable domain, with the rest obtained from reference TRBV30 and TRBJ2-7, is as follows: SQTIHQWPATLVQPVGSPLSLECTVEGTSNPNLYWYRQAAGRGLQLLFYSVGIGQISSEVPQNLSASRPQDRQFILSSKKLLLSDSGFYLCAWIGTGGYEQYFGPGTRLTVT.

This chain joins TRBV27 and TRBJ1-1; 8 bases match TRBD1. After removal of 3 bases from V and 3 bases from J, the junction contained 3 bases not matched to a gene. The germline CDR1 and CDR2 sequences are MNHEY and SMNVEV (reference sequence). The CDR3 has 14 amino acids. DNA of the CDR3: TGTGCCAGCAGTTTGGCGGACAGGGACACTGAAGCTTTCTTT. Its translation: CASSLADRDTEAFF.

The rearrangement joins TRBV25-1 to TRBJ1-4, with D tentatively TRBD1 (6 bases). The germline gives CDR1 MGHDK, CDR2 SYGVNS. The CDR3 covers 14 residues. The ends were cut back, 6 bases at V and 7 bases at J, with 15 bases in the middle. DNA of the CDR3: TGTGCCAGCAGATATCAGGGGACGGGTGAAAAACTGTTTTTT. This encodes CASRYQGTGEKLFF.

A single count supports this clone. The chain couples TRBV24-1 to TRBJ1-2, with 12 positions matching TRBD1. Trimming cost V 6 bases and J 1 base; bases outside gene matches: 5. CDR1 is KGHDR and CDR2 is SFDVKD in the germline V gene. This CDR3 is built from 16 residues. CDR3: CATSRGQGALNYGYTF. In DNA, the CDR3 is TGTGCCACCAGTAGGGGACAGGGGGCCCTTAACTATGGCTACACCTTC.

J is TRBJ2-5 and V is TRBV5-1; D is unclear. This CDR3 spans 14 amino acids. Trimming cost V 5 bases and J 9 bases, with 20 bases left between them. Germline V gene data show CDR1 as SGHRS and CDR2 as YFSETQ. This chain's CDR3 is CASREFLAQPAQYF. The CDR3 DNA is TGCGCCAGCAGGGAGTTTTTGGCCCAGCCGGCCCAGTACTTC.

The rearrangement joins TRBV6-1 to TRBJ2-6; a weak D match, TRBD2 (5 bases). V was shortened by 2 bases and J by 0 bases, with 14 bases between the two germline ends. The CDR3 length is 18 residues. The germline V gene has CDR1 MNHNS and CDR2 SASEGT. The CDR3 DNA reads TGTGCCAGCAGTGAACCCGGGGTGATGAGCTCTGGGGCCAACGTCCTGACTTTC. Its translation is CASSEPGVMSSGANVLTF.

The genes are TRBV6-5 and TRBJ1-2; TRBD1 aligns across 9 bases. V dropped 2 bases and J dropped 4; count of bases not matched to a gene: 8. Germline CDR1 and CDR2: MNHEY and SVGAGI. The CDR3 spans 16 residues. The CDR3 sequence is CASSYGTGKGLYGYTF. The CDR3, as DNA: TGTGCCAGCAGTTACGGGACAGGGAAGGGGCTCTATGGCTACACCTTC.

J is TRBJ2-7 and V is TRBV6-6; 7 nucleotides line up with TRBD1. Trimming took 4 bases from V and 4 from J; bases not matched to a gene: 7. CDR1 is MNHNY and CDR2 is SVGAGI in the germline V gene (reference sequence). This CDR3 is 14 amino acids long. The CDR3 reads CASSLAGGEYEQYF. CDR3 nucleotide sequence: TGTGCCAGCAGTTTGGCAGGGGGAGAGTACGAGCAGTACTTC.

The V gene is TRBV27, the J gene TRBJ1-1; TRBD1 matches 7 bases. The CDR3 covers 14 residues. CDR1 and CDR2 from the germline V gene are MNHEY and SMNVEV (reference sequence). V gave up 8 bases and J gave up 5 bases; unmatched junction bases: 11. The CDR3, as DNA: TGTGCCAGCGCACAAGGGGGCCTAGGAACTGAAGCTTTCTTT. This sequence encodes CASAQGGLGTEAFF.

The V gene is TRBV19, the J gene TRBJ1-5, with 7 bases fitting TRBD1. Germline CDR1 reads LNHDA; CDR2 reads SQIVND (reference sequence). The CDR3 runs 15 residues. After removal of 7 bases from V and 2 bases from J, the junction contained 8 bases not matched to a gene. The CDR3 DNA reads as TGTGCCAGTAACCTACAGGGGACGGGCAATCAGCCCCAGCATTTT. It is translated as CASNLQGTGNQPQHF.

The J gene is TRBJ1-3, the V gene TRBV19; tentative D call: TRBD1 (6 bases). Germline V gene data show CDR1 as LNHDA and CDR2 as SQIVND (reference sequence). The CDR3 runs 16 residues. Between the trimmed V and J ends, which lost 4 bases and 1 base, there was a span of 14 bases. This chain's CDR3 is CASSKRTAQSGNTIYF. The CDR3 nucleotides are TGTGCCAGTAGTAAGCGGACAGCCCAATCTGGAAACACCATATATTTT.

The chain carries TRBV19 and TRBJ1-1; TRBD1 matches at 9 bases. With V trimmed by 5 bases and J by 5 bases, 9 bases remained unmatched. Germline V lookup: CDR1 LNHDA, CDR2 SQIVND (reference sequence). This CDR3 region has 15 residues. CDR3 bases: TGTGCCAGTAGTCAGACGGGACAGGGATCGACTGAAGCTTTCTTT. Protein sequence: CASSQTGQGSTEAFF. The whole variable domain, remainder taken from reference TRBV19 and TRBJ1-1, is DGGITQSPKYLFRKEGQNVTLSCEQNLNHDAMYWYRQDPGQGLRLIYYSQIVNDFQKGDIAEGYSVSREKKESFPLTVTSAQKNPTAFYLCASSQTGQGSTEAFFGQGTRLTVV.

The genes are TRBV28 and TRBJ1-4, with 7 bases matching TRBD1. Unmatched junction bases numbered 19, after V lost 10 bases and J lost 8 bases. Germline V gives CDR1 MDHEN, CDR2 SYDVKM. The CDR3 consists of 16 residues. CDR3: CATRDSHLDKEEKLFF. The CDR3 DNA follows: TGTGCCACTAGGGACAGCCATTTGGACAAAGAAGAAAAACTGTTTTTT. Full variable domain (rest looked up from reference TRBV28 and TRBJ1-4): DVKVTQSSRYLVKRTGEKVFLECVQDMDHENMFWYRQDPGLGLRLIYFSYDVKMKEKGDIPEGYSVSREKKERFSLILESASTNQTSMYLCATRDSHLDKEEKLFFGSGTQLSVL.

The chain employs TRBV29-1 and TRBJ1-1; D may be TRBD1 (5 bases). Germline CDR1 and CDR2: SQVTM and ANQGSEA. The CDR3 covers 12 residues. Between the trimmed V and J ends, which lost 7 bases and 2 bases, there was a span of 11 bases. CDR3: CSATALNTEAFF. CDR3 nucleotide sequence: TGCAGCGCGACAGCCCTTAACACTGAAGCTTTCTTT.